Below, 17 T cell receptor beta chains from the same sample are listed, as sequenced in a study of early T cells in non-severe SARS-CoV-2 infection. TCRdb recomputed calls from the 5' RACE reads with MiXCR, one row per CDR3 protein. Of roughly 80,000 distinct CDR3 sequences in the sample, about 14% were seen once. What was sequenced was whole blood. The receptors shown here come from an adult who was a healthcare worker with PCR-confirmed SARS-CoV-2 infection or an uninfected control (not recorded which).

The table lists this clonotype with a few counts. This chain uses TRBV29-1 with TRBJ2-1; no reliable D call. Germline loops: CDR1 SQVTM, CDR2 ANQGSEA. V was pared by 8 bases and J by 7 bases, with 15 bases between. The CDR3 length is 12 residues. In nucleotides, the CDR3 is TGCAGCTTCCACTATCGGAGAAATGAGCAGTTCTTC. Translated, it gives CSFHYRRNEQFF.

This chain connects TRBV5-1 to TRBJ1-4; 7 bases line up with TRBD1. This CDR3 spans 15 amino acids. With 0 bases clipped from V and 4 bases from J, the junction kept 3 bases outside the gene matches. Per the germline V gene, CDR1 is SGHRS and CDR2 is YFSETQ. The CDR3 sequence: CASSLAPGGNEKLFF. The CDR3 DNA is TGCGCCAGCAGCTTGGCCCCAGGGGGTAATGAAAAACTGTTTTTT.

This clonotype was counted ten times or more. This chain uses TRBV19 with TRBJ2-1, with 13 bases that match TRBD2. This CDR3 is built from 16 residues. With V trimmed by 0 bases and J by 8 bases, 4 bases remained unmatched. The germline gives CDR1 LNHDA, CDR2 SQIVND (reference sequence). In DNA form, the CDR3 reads TGTGCCAGTAGTATAGATCGGACTAGCGGGAGCTATGAGCAGTTCTTC. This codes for CASSIDRTSGSYEQFF.

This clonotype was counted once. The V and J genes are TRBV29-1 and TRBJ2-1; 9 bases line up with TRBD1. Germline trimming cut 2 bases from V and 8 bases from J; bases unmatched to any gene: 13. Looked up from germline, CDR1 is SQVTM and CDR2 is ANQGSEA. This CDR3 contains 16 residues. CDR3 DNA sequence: TGCAGCGTTGAACTATTTTGGGACAGGGACACCGATGAGCAGTTCTTC. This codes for CSVELFWDRDTDEQFF.

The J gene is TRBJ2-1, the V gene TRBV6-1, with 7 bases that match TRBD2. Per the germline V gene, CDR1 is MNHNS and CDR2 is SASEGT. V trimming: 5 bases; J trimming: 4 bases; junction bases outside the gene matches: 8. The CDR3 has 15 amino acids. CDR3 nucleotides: TGTGCCAGCAGTAACCTAGCGGCAGATTACAATGAGCAGTTCTTC. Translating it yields CASSNLAADYNEQFF.

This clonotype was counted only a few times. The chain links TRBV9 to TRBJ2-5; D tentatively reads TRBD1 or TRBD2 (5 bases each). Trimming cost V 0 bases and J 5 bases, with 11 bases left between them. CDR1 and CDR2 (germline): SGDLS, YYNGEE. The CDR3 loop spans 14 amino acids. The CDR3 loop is CASSVGGVSETQYF. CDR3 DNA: TGTGCCAGCAGCGTAGGAGGGGTAAGCGAGACCCAGTACTTC.

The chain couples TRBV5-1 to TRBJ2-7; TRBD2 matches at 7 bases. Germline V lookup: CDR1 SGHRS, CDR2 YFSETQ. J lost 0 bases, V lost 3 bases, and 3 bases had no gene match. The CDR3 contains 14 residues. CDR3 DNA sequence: TGCGCCAGCAGCTCCGGGGGGAGCTCCTACGAGCAGTACTTC. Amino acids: CASSSGGSSYEQYF.

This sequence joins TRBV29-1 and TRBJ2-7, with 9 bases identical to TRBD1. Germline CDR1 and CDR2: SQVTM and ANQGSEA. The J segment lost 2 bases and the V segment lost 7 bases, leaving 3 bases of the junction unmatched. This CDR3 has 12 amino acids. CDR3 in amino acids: CSATGGPYEQYF. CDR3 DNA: TGCAGCGCGACAGGGGGTCCCTACGAGCAGTACTTC.

Here the CDR3 reads CASSLNRDTEAFF. The CDR3 nucleotides read TGTGCCAGCAGCTTAAATCGTGACACTGAAGCTTTCTTT. V gene TRBV7-3 combines with J gene TRBJ1-1; no firm D call. V was trimmed by 1 base and J by 3 bases, leaving 6 bases between them. Germline CDR1 is SGHTA and CDR2 is FQGTGA. This CDR3 comprises 13 residues.

The CDR3 loop is CASSSYFSSPLHF. The CDR3 nucleotides are TGTGCCAGCAGTTCCTATTTCAGTTCACCCCTCCACTTT. The V and J genes are TRBV28 and TRBJ1-6, with D unclear. Between the trimmed V and J ends, which lost 4 bases and 9 bases, there was a span of 10 bases. The CDR3 has 13 residues. Germline V gives CDR1 MDHEN, CDR2 SYDVKM.

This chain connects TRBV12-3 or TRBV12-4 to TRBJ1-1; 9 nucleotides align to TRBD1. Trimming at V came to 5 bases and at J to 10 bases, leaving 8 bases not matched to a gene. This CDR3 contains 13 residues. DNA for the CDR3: TGTGCCAGCAGTCCGCAACAGGGGGCCGGAGCTTTCTTT. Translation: CASSPQQGAGAFF.

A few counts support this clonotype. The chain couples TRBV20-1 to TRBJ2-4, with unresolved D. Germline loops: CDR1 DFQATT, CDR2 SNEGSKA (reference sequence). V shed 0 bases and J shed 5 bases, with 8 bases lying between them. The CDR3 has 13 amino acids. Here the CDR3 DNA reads TGCAGTGCTAGAGATATAGACCAAAACATTCAGTACTTC. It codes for CSARDIDQNIQYF.

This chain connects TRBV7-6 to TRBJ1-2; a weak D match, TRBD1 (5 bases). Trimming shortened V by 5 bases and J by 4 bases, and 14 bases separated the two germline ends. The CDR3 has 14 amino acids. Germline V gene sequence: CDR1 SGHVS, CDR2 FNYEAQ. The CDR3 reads CASSLQGAAYGYTF. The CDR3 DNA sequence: TGTGCCAGCAGCCTACAAGGGGCGGCCTATGGCTACACCTTC.

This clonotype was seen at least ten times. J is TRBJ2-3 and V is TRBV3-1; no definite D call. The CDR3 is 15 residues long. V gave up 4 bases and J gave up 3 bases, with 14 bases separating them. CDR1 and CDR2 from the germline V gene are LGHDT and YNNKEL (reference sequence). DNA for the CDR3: TGTGCCAGCAGCCCCAGCAATAGGGCAACAGATACGCAGTATTTT. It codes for CASSPSNRATDTQYF.

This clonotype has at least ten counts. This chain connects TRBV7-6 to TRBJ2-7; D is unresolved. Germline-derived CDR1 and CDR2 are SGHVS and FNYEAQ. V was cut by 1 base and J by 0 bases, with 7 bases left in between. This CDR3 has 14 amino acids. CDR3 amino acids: CASSLGPSSYEQYF. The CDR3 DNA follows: TGTGCCAGCAGCTTAGGGCCCAGCTCCTACGAGCAGTACTTC.

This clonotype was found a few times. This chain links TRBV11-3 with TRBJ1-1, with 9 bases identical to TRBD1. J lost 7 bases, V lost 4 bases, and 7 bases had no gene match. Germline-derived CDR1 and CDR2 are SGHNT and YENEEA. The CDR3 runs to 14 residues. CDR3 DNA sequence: TGTGCCAGCAGCTCTCCCGACAGGGGGTTTGAAGCTTTCTTT. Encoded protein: CASSSPDRGFEAFF.

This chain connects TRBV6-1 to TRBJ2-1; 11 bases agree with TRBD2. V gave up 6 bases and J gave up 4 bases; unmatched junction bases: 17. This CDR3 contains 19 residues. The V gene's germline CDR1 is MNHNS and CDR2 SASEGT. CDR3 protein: CASRDPASVAGGKYNEQFF. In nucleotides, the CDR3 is TGTGCCAGCAGGGACCCCGCGAGTGTAGCGGGGGGGAAGTACAATGAGCAGTTCTTC.